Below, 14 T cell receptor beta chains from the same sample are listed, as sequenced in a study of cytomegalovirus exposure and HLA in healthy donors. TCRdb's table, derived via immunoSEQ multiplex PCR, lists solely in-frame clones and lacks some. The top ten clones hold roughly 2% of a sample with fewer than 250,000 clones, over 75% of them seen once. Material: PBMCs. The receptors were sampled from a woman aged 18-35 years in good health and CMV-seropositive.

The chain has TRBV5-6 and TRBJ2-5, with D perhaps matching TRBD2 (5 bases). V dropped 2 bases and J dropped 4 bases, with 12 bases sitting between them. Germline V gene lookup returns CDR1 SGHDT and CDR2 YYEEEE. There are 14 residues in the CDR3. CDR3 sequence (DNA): TGTGCCAGCAGCTTACCGAGGGCCGCAGAGACCCAGTACTTC. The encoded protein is CASSLPRAAETQYF.

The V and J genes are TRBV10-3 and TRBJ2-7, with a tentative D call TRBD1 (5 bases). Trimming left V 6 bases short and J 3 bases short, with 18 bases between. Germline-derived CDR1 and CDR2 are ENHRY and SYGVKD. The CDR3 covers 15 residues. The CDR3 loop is CAISSDRLANYEQYF. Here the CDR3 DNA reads TGTGCCATCAGCTCCGACAGATTAGCCAACTACGAGCAGTACTTC.

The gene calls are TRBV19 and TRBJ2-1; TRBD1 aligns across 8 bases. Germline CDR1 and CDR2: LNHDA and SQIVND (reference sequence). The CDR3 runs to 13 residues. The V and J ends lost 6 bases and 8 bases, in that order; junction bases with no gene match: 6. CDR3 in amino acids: CASSRQGRDEQFF. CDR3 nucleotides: TGTGCCAGTAGCCGACAGGGGAGAGATGAGCAGTTCTTC. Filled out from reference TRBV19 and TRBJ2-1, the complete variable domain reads DGGITQSPKYLFRKEGQNVTLSCEQNLNHDAMYWYRQDPGQGLRLIYYSQIVNDFQKGDIAEGYSVSREKKESFPLTVTSAQKNPTAFYLCASSRQGRDEQFFGPGTRLTVL.

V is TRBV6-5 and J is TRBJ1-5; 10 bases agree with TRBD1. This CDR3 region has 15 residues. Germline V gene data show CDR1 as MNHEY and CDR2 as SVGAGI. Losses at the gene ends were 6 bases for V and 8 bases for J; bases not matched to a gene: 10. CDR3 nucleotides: TGTGCCAGCAGCCAACGGACAGGGGGGGAAGAGCCCCAGCATTTT. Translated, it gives CASSQRTGGEEPQHF.

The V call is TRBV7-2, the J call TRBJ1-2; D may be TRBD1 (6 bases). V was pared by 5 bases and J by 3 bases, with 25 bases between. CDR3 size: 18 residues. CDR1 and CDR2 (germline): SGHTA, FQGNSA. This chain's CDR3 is CASSLKRLPGQDHYGYTF. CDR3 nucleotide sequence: TGTGCCAGCAGCCTCAAGAGGCTACCGGGACAAGACCACTATGGCTACACCTTC.

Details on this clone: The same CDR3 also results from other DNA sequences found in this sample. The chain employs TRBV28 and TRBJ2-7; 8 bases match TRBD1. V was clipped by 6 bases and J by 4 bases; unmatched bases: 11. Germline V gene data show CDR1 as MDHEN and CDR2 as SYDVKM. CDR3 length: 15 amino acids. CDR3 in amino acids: CASSSPGQGRYEQYF. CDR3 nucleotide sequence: TGTGCCAGCAGCTCACCCGGACAGGGTAGGTACGAGCAGTACTTC. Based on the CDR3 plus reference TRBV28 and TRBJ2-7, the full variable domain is DVKVTQSSRYLVKRTGEKVFLECVQDMDHENMFWYRQDPGLGLRLIYFSYDVKMKEKGDIPEGYSVSREKKERFSLILESASTNQTSMYLCASSSPGQGRYEQYFGPGTRLTVT.

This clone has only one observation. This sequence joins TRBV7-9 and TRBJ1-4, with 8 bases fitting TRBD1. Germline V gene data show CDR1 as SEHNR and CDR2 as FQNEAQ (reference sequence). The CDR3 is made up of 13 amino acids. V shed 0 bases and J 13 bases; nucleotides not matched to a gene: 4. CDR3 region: CASSLADRVILFF. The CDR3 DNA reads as TGTGCCAGCAGCTTAGCGGACAGGGTCATACTGTTTTTT.

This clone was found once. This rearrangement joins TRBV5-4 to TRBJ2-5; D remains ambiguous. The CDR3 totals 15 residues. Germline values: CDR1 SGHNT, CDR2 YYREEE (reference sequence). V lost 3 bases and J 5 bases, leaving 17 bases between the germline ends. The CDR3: CASSYSLGRGETQYF. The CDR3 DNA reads TGTGCCAGCAGCTATTCCCTAGGTCGTGGGGAGACCCAGTACTTC.

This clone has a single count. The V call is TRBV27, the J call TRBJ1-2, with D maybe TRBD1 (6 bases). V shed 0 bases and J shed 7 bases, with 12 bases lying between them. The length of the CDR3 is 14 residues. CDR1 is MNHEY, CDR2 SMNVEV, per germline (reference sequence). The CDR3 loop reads CASSLSSRGSGYTF. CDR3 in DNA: TGTGCCAGCAGTTTATCGAGCAGGGGCTCTGGCTACACCTTC.

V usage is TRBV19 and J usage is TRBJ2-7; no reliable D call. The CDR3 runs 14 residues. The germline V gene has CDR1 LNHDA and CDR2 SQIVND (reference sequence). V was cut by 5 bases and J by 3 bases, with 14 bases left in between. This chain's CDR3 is CASSRTELLYEQYF. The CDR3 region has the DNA TGTGCCAGTAGTCGAACAGAACTCCTCTACGAGCAGTACTTC.

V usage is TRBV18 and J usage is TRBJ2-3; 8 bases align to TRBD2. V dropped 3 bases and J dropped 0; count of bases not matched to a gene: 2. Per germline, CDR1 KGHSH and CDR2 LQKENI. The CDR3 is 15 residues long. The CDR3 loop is CASSPSGISTDTQYF. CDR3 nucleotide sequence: TGTGCCAGCTCACCTAGCGGGATTAGCACAGATACGCAGTATTTT.

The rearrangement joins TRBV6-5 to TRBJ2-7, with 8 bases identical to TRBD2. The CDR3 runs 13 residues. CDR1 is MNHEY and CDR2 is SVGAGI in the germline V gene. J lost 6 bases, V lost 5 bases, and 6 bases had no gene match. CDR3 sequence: CASSTGTSPEQYF. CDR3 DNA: TGTGCCAGCAGTACGGGGACTAGTCCCGAGCAGTACTTC.

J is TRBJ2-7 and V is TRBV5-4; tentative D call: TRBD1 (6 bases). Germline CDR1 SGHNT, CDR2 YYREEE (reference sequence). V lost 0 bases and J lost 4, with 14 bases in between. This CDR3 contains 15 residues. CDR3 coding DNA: TGTGCCAGCAGCTTGGCCAGGGGCTCTAAATACGAGCAGTACTTC. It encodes CASSLARGSKYEQYF.

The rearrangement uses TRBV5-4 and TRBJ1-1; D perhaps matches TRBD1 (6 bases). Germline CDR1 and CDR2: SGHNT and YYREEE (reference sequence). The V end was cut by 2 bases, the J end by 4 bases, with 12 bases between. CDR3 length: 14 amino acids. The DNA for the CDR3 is TGTGCCAGCAGCTTCAGGGGCGGAAGCACTGAAGCTTTCTTT. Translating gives CASSFRGGSTEAFF. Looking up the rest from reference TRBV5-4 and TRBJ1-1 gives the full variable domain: ETGVTQSPTHLIKTRGQQVTLRCSSQSGHNTVSWYQQALGQGPQFIFQYYREEENGRGNFPPRFSGLQFPNYSSELNVNALELDDSALYLCASSFRGGSTEAFFGQGTRLTVV.